The 5 T cell receptor beta chains below were found in one sample sequenced in a study of OX40 agonist ivuxolimab in advanced cancers. The assay was immunoSEQ multiplex PCR, and TCRdb's table has in-frame clones only and misses some. Of about 62,000 clones listed, 79% are singletons. Here the sequenced sample was CD4+ or CD8+ T cells sorted from blood, taken in a trial of the OX40 agonist ivuxolimab. All receptors derive from an adult with an advanced solid tumor such as melanoma, head and neck, liver or kidney cancer.

This rearrangement joins TRBV25-1 to TRBJ1-3, with D maybe TRBD1 (6 bases). This CDR3 region has 15 residues. Trimming removed 5 bases at V and 14 bases at J, with 25 bases between. Looked up from germline, CDR1 is MGHDK and CDR2 is SYGVNS. The CDR3 protein is CASSSHGTRNEQLYF. In DNA form, the CDR3 reads TGTGCCAGCAGTTCACACGGGACACGCAACGAACAGCTATATTTT.

V is TRBV4-3 and J is TRBJ1-1; the D is unclear. The length of the CDR3 is 13 residues. The V end lost 4 bases, the J end lost 6 bases, and 12 bases lay between the germline ends. Germline V lookup: CDR1 LGHNA, CDR2 YSLEER. CDR3 sequence reads: CASSLLHGSEAFF. The CDR3 bases are TGCGCCAGCAGCCTCCTCCACGGGTCTGAAGCTTTCTTT.

The chain is built from TRBV4-1 and TRBJ2-3, with 8 bases matching TRBD2. This CDR3 contains 17 residues. CDR1 MGHRA and CDR2 YSYEKL come from the germline V gene. Germline trimming cut 0 bases from V and 4 bases from J; bases unmatched to any gene: 9. DNA for the CDR3: TGCGCCAGCAGCCAAGAATCGGGGGGGCGTAATTCAGATACGCAGTATTTT. It encodes CASSQESGGRNSDTQYF.

This sequence joins TRBV7-2 and TRBJ1-2; 10 bases map to TRBD1. The junction had 8 bases not matched to a gene; V was cut back by 4 bases and J by 3 bases. Germline CDR1 is SGHTA and CDR2 is FQGNSA. CDR3 size: 16 residues. The CDR3 region has the DNA TGTGCCAGCAGCTCCATTGACAGGGGGCAGGACTATGGCTACACCTTC. Its protein is CASSSIDRGQDYGYTF.

The table lists this clone with a few counts. V gene TRBV10-3 combines with J gene TRBJ2-7; the match to TRBD1 covers 9 bases. Per germline, CDR1 ENHRY and CDR2 SYGVKD. V trimming: 5 bases; J trimming: 7 bases; junction bases outside the gene matches: 6. The CDR3 has 13 residues. This CDR3 is CAISWTGDGEQYF. CDR3 nucleotides: TGTGCCATCAGTTGGACAGGGGATGGGGAGCAGTACTTC.